A single sample is the source of the 9 T cell receptor beta chains below, sequenced in a study of T cells in Graves' hyperthyroidism and ophthalmopathy. RNA transcripts yielded amplified TCR beta CDR3 regions. Primed by the HTBI set, a first-round RT-PCR was run on the TCR CDR3. TCRdb itself ran the multiplex PCR reads through MiXCR, one entry per CDR3 protein. Among a few hundred thousand distinct CDR3 sequences, approximately 17% were seen once, and the ten largest hold approximately 16%. The sample comprised blood. Receptors were obtained from a young woman with Graves' ophthalmopathy.

This clonotype was observed a handful of times. This chain links TRBV15 with TRBJ1-1, with TRBD1 as a possible D gene (6 bases). V shed 4 bases and J shed 3 bases, with 33 bases lying between them. CDR1 is LNHNV and CDR2 is YYDKDF in the germline V gene (reference sequence). The length of the CDR3 is 21 residues. The CDR3 here is CATSTEGVKYLDGQRYTEAFF. The CDR3 DNA follows: TGTGCCACCAGCACAGAAGGGGTGAAGTATCTTGACGGACAGCGATACACTGAAGCTTTCTTT.

The chain carries TRBV19 and TRBJ2-2; the match to TRBD2 covers 9 bases. Germline V gene sequence: CDR1 LNHDA, CDR2 SQIVND (reference sequence). The ends lost 2 bases at V and 0 bases at J; junction bases unmatched: 1. CDR3 length equals 16 residues. The CDR3 reads CASSIPSGANTGELFF. The CDR3, as DNA: TGTGCCAGTAGTATACCTAGCGGGGCGAACACCGGGGAGCTGTTTTTT. The full variable domain, its missing parts supplied by reference TRBV19 and TRBJ2-2, is DGGITQSPKYLFRKEGQNVTLSCEQNLNHDAMYWYRQDPGQGLRLIYYSQIVNDFQKGDIAEGYSVSREKKESFPLTVTSAQKNPTAFYLCASSIPSGANTGELFFGEGSRLTVL.

There are many counts of this clonotype. The genes are TRBV7-9 and TRBJ2-7; TRBD2 agrees at 7 bases. The CDR3 is 15 residues long. The V segment lost 1 base and the J segment 3 bases; nucleotides outside the gene matches: 6. The germline V gene encodes CDR1 SEHNR and CDR2 FQNEAQ (reference sequence). The DNA for the CDR3 is TGTGCCAGCAGCTTAGGATTTGGGGAGGGCTACGAGCAGTACTTC. Translating gives CASSLGFGEGYEQYF.

CDR3 nucleotide sequence: TGTGCCAGCAGTTACGGCGGGGGGGCCAGTGATGAGCAGTTCTTC. This codes for CASSYGGGASDEQFF. The chain uses TRBV6-2 or TRBV6-3 and TRBJ2-1, with 9 bases identical to TRBD2. Germline loops: CDR1 MNHEY, CDR2 SVGEGT. The CDR3 extends over 15 amino acids. V lost 2 bases, J lost 8 bases, and 7 bases stayed unmatched.

The table lists this clonotype with many counts. Written as DNA, the CDR3 is TGTGCCAGCAGTTACAGGGACAGGGCCTACGAGCAGTACTTC. It specifies CASSYRDRAYEQYF. The rearrangement joins TRBV6-5 to TRBJ2-7; 9 bases agree with TRBD1. The CDR3 is made up of 14 amino acids. Germline CDR1 MNHEY, CDR2 SVGAGI. With 2 bases clipped from V and 2 bases from J, the junction kept 1 base outside the gene matches.

A few counts support this clonotype. The rearrangement links TRBV5-5 to TRBJ2-1, with 12 bases fitting TRBD2. Germline V lookup: CDR1 SGHKS, CDR2 YYEKEE (reference sequence). After removal of 3 bases from V and 8 bases from J, the junction contained 3 bases not matched to a gene. This CDR3 spans 14 amino acids. DNA for the CDR3: TGTGCCAGCAGCTCGACTAGCGGGGGCTATGAGCAGTTCTTC. Encoded protein: CASSSTSGGYEQFF.

V and J are TRBV28 and TRBJ2-5; D may be TRBD1 or TRBD2 (5 bases each). Germline V gene sequence: CDR1 MDHEN, CDR2 SYDVKM. This CDR3 is built from 14 residues. With 10 bases removed from V and 4 bases from J, the gap between germline ends came to 19 bases. CDR3 in amino acids: CATHRGVMVETQYF. Written as DNA, the CDR3 is TGTGCCACCCACCGAGGGGTAATGGTAGAGACCCAGTACTTC.

This clonotype turned up a few times. This rearrangement joins TRBV28 to TRBJ2-2, with unresolved D. Germline-derived CDR1 and CDR2 are MDHEN and SYDVKM. The length of the CDR3 is 14 residues. The V gene lost 8 bases and the J gene lost 3 bases, with 13 bases spanning the gap. Here the CDR3 reads CASCRTSYTGELFF. The CDR3, as DNA: TGTGCCAGCTGCCGAACATCGTACACCGGGGAGCTGTTTTTT. Complete variable domain (other parts from reference TRBV28 and TRBJ2-2): DVKVTQSSRYLVKRTGEKVFLECVQDMDHENMFWYRQDPGLGLRLIYFSYDVKMKEKGDIPEGYSVSREKKERFSLILESASTNQTSMYLCASCRTSYTGELFFGEGSRLTVL.

This CDR3 is CASSSILTTGRSGANVLTF. The CDR3 DNA follows: TGTGCCAGCAGTTCCATACTTACGACAGGCCGCTCTGGGGCCAACGTCCTGACTTTC. The genes are TRBV28 and TRBJ2-6, with a possible D match to TRBD1 (6 bases). The CDR3 is 19 residues long. With 4 bases removed from V and 0 bases from J, the gap between germline ends came to 19 bases. Germline-derived CDR1 and CDR2 are MDHEN and SYDVKM.